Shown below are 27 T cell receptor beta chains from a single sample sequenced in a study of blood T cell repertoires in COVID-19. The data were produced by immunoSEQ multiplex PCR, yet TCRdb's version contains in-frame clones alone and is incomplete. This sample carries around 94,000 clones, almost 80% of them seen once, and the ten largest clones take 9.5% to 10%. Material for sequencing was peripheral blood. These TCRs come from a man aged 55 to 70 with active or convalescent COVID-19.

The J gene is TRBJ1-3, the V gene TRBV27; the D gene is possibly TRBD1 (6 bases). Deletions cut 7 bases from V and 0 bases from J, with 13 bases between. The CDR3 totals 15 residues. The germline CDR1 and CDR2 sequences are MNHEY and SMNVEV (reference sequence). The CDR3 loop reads CASTATGRSGNTIYF. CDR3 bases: TGTGCCAGCACGGCTACAGGGCGCTCTGGAAACACCATATATTTT.

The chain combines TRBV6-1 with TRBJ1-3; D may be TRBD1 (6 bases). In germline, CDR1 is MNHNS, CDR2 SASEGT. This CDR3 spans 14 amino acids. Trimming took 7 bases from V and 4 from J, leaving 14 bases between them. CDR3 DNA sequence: TGTGCCAGCATATTACAGGGTTCCGGAAACACCATATATTTT. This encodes CASILQGSGNTIYF.

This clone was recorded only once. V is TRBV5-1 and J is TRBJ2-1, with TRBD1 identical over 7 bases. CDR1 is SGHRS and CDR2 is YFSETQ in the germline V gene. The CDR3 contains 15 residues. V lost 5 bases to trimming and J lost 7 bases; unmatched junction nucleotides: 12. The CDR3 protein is CASRVGVSRGNEQFF. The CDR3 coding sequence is TGCGCCAGCAGGGTGGGGGTTTCCAGGGGGAATGAGCAGTTCTTC. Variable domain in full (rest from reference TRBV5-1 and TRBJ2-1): KAGVTQTPRYLIKTRGQQVTLSCSPISGHRSVSWYQQTPGQGLQFLFEYFSETQRNKGNFPGRFSGRQFSNSRSEMNVSTLELGDSALYLCASRVGVSRGNEQFFGPGTRLTVL.

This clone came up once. CDR3 region: CSVEDPTRPWGEQFF. The CDR3 DNA reads TGCAGCGTTGAAGATCCGACTAGGCCCTGGGGGGAGCAGTTCTTC. The V gene is TRBV29-1, the J gene TRBJ2-1; TRBD2 is a possible D gene (6 bases). Trimming cost V 0 bases and J 10 bases, with 19 bases left between them. The germline V gene encodes CDR1 SQVTM and CDR2 ANQGSEA. The length of the CDR3 is 15 residues.

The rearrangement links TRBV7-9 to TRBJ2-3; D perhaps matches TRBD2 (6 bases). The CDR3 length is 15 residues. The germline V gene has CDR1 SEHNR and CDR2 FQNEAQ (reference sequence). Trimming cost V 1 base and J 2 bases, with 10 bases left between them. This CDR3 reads CASSLVTGVTDTQYF. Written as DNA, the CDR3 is TGTGCCAGCAGCTTAGTTACGGGAGTCACAGATACGCAGTATTTT.

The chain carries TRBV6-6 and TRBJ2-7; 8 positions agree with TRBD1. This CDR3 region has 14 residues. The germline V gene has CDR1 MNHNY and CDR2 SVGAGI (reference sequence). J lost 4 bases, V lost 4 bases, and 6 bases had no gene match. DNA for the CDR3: TGTGCCAGCAGTTCCACGACAGGGGCGTACGAGCAGTACTTC. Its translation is CASSSTTGAYEQYF.

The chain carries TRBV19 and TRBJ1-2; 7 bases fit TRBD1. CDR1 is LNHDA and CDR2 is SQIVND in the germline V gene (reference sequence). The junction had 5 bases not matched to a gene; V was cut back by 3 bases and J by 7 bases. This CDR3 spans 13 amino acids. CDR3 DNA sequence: TGTGCCAGTAGTATCAGGGGGACCTCTGGCTACACCTTC. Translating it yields CASSIRGTSGYTF.

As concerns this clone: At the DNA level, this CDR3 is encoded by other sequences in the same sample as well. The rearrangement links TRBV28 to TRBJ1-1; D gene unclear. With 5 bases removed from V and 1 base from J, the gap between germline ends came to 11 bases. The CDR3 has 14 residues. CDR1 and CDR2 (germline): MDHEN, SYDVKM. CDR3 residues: CASSLAGGNTEAFF. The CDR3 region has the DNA TGTGCCAGCAGTCTCGCGGGCGGGAACACTGAAGCTTTCTTT. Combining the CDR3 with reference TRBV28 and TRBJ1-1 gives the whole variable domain DVKVTQSSRYLVKRTGEKVFLECVQDMDHENMFWYRQDPGLGLRLIYFSYDVKMKEKGDIPEGYSVSREKKERFSLILESASTNQTSMYLCASSLAGGNTEAFFGQGTRLTVV.

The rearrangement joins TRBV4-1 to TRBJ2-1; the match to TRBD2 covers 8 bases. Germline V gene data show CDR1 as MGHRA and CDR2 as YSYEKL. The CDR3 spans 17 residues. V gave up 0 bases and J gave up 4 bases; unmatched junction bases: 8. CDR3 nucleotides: TGCGCCAGCAGCCAAGACGTCGGACTAGCCGGTTACAATGAGCAGTTCTTC. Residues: CASSQDVGLAGYNEQFF.

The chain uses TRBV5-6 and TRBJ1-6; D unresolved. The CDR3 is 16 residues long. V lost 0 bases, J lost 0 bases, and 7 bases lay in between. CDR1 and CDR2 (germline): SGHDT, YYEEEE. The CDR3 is CASSLVASSYNSPLHF. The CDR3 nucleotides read TGTGCCAGCAGCTTGGTGGCCAGCTCCTATAATTCACCCCTCCACTTT. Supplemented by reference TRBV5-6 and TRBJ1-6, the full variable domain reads DAGVTQSPTHLIKTRGQQVTLRCSPKSGHDTVSWYQQALGQGPQFIFQYYEEEERQRGNFPDRFSGHQFPNYSSELNVNALLLGDSALYLCASSLVASSYNSPLHFGNGTRLTVT.

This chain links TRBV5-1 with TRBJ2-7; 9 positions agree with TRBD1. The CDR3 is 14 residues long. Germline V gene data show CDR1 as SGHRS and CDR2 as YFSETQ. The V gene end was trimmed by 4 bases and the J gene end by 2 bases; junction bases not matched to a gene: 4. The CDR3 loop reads CASSPTGGTYEQYV. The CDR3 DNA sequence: TGCGCCAGCAGCCCGACAGGGGGTACCTACGAGCAGTACGTC.

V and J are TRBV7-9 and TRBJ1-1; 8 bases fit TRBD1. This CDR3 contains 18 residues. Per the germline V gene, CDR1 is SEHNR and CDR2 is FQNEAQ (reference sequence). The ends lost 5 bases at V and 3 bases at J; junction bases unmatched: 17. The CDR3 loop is CASSLFTRQGNADTEAFF. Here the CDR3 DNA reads TGTGCCAGCAGCCTATTTACGAGACAGGGGAACGCGGACACTGAAGCTTTCTTT. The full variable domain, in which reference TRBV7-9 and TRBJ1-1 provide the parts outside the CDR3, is DTGVSQNPRHKITKRGQNVTFRCDPISEHNRLYWYRQTLGQGPEFLTYFQNEAQLEKSRLLSDRFSAERPKGSFSTLEIQRTEQGDSAMYLCASSLFTRQGNADTEAFFGQGTRLTVV.

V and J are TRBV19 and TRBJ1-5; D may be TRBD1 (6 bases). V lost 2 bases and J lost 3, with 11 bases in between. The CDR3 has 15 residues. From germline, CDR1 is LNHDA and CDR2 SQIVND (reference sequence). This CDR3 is CASSIFSGVNQPQHF. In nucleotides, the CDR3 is TGTGCCAGTAGTATATTCTCAGGGGTCAATCAGCCCCAGCATTTT.

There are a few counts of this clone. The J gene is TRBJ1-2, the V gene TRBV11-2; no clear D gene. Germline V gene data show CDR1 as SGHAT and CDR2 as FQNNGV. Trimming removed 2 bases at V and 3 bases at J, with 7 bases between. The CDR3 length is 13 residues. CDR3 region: CASSLLGHYGYTF. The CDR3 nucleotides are TGTGCCAGCAGCTTACTAGGCCACTATGGCTACACCTTC.

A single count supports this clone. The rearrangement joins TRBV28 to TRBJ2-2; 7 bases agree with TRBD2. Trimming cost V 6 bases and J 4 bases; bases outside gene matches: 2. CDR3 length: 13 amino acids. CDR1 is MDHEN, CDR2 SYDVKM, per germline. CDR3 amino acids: CASSIAGTGELFF. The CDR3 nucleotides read TGTGCCAGCAGCATAGCGGGCACCGGGGAGCTGTTTTTT.

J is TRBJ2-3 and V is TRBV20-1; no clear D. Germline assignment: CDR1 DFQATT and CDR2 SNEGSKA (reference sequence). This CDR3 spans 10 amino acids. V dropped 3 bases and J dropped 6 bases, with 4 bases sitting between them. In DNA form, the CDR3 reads TGCAGTGCTAGCCGGGATACGCAGTATTTT. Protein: CSASRDTQYF.

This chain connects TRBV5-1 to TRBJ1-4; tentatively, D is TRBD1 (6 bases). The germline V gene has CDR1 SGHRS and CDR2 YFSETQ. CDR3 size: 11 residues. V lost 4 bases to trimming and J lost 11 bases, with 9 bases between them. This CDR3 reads CASSEGEKLFF. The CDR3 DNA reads TGCGCCAGCAGCGAGGGGGAGAAACTGTTTTTT.

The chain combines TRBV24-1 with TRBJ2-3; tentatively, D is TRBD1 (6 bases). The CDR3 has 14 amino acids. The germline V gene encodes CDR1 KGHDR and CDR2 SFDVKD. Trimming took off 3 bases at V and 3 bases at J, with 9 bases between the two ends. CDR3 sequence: CATSDARGTDTQYF. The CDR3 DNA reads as TGTGCCACCAGTGATGCCAGGGGAACAGATACGCAGTATTTT.

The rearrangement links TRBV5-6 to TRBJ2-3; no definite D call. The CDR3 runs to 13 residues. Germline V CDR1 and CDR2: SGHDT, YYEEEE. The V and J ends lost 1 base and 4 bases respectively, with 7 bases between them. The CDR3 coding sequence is TGTGCCAGCAGCTTGACCTCGGCAGATACGCAGTATTTT. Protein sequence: CASSLTSADTQYF.

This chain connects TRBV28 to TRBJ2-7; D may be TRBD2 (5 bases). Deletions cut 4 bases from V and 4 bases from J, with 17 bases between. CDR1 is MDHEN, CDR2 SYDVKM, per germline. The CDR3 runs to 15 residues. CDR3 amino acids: CASSSPERATYEQYF. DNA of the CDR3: TGTGCCAGCAGTTCCCCGGAGAGGGCAACTTACGAGCAGTACTTC.

In nucleotides, the CDR3 is TGTGCCAGCAGTTTATCGATAACGAGTGATACACCCCTCCACTTT. Translating gives CASSLSITSDTPLHF. This chain uses TRBV27 with TRBJ1-6; no firm D call. Germline CDR1 and CDR2: MNHEY and SMNVEV (reference sequence). V dropped 0 bases and J dropped 11 bases, with 14 bases sitting between them. This CDR3 comprises 15 residues.

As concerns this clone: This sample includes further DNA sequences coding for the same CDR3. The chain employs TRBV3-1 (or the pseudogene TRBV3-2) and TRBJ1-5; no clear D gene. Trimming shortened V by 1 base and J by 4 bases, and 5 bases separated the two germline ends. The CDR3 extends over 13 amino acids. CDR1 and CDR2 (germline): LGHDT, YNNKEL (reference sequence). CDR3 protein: CASSQALNQPQHF. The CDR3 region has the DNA TGTGCCAGCAGCCAAGCTTTGAATCAGCCCCAGCATTTT.

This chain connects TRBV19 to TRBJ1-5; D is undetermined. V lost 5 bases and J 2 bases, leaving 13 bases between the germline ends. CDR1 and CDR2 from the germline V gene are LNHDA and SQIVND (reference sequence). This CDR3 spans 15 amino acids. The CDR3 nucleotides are TGTGCCAGTAGTCATCATGCAGGCCGCAATCAGCCCCAGCATTTT. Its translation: CASSHHAGRNQPQHF.

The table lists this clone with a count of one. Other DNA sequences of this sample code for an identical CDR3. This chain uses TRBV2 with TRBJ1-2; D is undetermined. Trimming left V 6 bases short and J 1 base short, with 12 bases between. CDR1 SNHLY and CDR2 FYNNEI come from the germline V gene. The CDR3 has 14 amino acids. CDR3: CASSRDEGNYGYTF. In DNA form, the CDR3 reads TGTGCCAGCAGCCGAGATGAGGGTAACTATGGCTACACCTTC.

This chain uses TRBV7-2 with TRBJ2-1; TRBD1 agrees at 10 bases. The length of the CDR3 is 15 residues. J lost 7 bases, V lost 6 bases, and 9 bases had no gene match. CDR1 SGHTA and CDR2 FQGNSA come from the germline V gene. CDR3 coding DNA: TGTGCCAGCAGGGGCCGGGACAGGGGATGGAATGAGCAGTTCTTC. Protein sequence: CASRGRDRGWNEQFF.

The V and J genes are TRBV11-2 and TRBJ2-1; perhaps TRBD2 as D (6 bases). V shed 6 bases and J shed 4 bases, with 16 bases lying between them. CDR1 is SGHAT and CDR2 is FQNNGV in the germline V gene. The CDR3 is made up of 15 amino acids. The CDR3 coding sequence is TGTGCCAGCAGGGATGCGCTAGCGCTTTACAATGAGCAGTTCTTC. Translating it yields CASRDALALYNEQFF. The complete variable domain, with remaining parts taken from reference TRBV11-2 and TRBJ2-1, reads EAGVAQSPRYKIIEKRQSVAFWCNPISGHATLYWYQQILGQGPKLLIQFQNNGVVDDSQLPKDRFSAERLKGVDSTLKIQPAKLEDSAVYLCASRDALALYNEQFFGPGTRLTVL.

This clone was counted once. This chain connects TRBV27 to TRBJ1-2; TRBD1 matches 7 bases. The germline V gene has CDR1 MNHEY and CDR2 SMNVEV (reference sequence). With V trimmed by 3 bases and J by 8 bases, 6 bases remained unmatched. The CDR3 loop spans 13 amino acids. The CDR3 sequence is CASSFRDRRGYTF. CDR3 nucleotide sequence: TGTGCCAGCAGTTTCCGGGACAGAAGGGGCTACACCTTC.